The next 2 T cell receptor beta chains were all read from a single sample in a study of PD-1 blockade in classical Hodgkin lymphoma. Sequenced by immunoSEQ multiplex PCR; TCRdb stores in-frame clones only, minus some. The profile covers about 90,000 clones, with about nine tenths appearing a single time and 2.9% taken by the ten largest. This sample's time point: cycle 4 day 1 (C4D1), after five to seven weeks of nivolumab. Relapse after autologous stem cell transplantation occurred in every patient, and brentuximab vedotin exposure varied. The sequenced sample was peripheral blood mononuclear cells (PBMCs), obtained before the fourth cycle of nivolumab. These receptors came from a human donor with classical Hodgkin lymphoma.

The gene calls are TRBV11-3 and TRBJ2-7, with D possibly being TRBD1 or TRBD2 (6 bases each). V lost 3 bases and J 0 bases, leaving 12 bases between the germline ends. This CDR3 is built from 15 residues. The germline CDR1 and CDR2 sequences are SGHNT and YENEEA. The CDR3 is CASSFGGDISYEQYF. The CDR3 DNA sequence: TGTGCCAGCAGCTTTGGAGGGGACATCTCCTACGAGCAGTACTTC.

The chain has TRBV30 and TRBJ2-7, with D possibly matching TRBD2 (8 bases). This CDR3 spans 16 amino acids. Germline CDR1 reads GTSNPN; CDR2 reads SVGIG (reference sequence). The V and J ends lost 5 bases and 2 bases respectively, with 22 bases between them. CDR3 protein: CAWEWGIAGQTYEQYF. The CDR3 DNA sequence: TGTGCCTGGGAGTGGGGGATAGCGGGACAGACCTACGAGCAGTACTTC.